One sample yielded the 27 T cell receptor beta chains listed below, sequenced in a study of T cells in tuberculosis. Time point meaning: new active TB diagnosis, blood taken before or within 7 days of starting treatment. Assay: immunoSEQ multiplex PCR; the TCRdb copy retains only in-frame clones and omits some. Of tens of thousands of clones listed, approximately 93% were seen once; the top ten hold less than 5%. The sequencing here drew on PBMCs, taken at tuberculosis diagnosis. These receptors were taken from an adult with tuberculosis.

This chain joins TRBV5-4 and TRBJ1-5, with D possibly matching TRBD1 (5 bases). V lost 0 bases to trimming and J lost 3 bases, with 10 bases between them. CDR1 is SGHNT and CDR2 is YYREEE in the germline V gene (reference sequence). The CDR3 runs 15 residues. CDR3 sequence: CASSLDRSPNQPQHF. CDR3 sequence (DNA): TGTGCCAGCAGCTTGGACAGGTCCCCCAATCAGCCCCAGCATTTT.

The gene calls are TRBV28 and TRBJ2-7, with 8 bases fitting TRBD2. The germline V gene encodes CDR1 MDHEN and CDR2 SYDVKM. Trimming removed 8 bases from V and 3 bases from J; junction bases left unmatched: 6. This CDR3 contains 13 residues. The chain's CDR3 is CASVGGGHYEQYF. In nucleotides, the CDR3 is TGTGCCAGCGTCGGGGGGGGGCACTACGAGCAGTACTTC.

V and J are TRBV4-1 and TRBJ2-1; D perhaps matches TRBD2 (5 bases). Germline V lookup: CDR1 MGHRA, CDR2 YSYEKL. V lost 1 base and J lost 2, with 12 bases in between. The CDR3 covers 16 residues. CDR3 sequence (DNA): TGCGCCAGCAGCCAAGTCCCGGGGATCACCTACAATGAGCAGTTCTTC. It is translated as CASSQVPGITYNEQFF.

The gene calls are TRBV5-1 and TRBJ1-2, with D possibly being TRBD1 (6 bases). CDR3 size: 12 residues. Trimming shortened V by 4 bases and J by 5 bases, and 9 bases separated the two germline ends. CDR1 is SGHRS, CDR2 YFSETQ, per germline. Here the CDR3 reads CASSRTDYGYTF. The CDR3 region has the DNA TGCGCCAGCAGCCGGACAGATTATGGCTACACCTTC.

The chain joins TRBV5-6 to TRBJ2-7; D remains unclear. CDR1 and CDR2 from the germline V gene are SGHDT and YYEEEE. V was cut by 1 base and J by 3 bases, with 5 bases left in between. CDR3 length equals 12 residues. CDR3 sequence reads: CASSLPLYEQYF. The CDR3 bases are TGTGCCAGCAGCTTGCCACTCTACGAGCAGTACTTC.

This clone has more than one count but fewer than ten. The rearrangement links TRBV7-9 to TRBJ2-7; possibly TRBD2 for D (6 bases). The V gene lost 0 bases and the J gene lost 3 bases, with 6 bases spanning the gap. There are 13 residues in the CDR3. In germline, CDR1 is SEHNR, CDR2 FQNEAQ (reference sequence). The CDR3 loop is CASSLAGGYEQYF. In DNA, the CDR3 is TGTGCCAGCAGCTTAGCGGGGGGCTACGAGCAGTACTTC.

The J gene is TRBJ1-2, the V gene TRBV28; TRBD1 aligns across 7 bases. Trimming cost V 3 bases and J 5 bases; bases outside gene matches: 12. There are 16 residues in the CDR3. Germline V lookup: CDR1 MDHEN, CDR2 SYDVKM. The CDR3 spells CASSFSGQVPLYGYTF. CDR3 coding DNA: TGTGCCAGCAGTTTCTCAGGACAGGTGCCACTTTATGGCTACACCTTC.

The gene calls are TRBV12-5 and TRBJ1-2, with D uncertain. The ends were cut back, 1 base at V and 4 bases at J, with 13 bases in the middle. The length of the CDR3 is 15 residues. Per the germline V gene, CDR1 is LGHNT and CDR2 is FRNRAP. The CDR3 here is CASGLARVSGYGYTF. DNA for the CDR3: TGTGCTAGTGGTTTGGCTCGGGTTTCGGGCTATGGCTACACCTTC.

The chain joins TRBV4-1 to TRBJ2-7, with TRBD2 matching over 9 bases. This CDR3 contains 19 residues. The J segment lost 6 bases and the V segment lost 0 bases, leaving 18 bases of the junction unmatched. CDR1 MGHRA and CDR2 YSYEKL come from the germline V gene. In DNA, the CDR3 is TGCGCCAGCAGCCAAGATAAGGCCACCGCGGGGGGGCTGGGTGGCGAGCAGTACTTC. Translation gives CASSQDKATAGGLGGEQYF.

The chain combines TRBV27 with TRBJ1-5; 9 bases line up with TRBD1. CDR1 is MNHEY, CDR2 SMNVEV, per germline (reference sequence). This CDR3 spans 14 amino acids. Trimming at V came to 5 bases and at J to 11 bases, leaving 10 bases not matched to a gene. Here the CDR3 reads CASSPDRGSFAQHF. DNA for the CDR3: TGTGCCAGCAGTCCGGACAGGGGATCGTTTGCCCAGCATTTT.

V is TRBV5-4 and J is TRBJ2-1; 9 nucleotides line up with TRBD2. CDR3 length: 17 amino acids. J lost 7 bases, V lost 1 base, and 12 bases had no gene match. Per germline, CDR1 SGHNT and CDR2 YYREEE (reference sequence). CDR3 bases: TGTGCCAGCAGCTTGCCGCCCGGGACTAGCTCCTTAAATGAGCAGTTCTTC. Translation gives CASSLPPGTSSLNEQFF.

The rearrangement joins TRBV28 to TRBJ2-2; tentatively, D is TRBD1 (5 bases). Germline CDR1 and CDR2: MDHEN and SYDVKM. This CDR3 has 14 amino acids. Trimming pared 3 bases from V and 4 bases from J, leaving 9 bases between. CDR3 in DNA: TGTGCCAGCAGTTTTCATCAGGGCACCGGGGAGCTGTTTTTT. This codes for CASSFHQGTGELFF. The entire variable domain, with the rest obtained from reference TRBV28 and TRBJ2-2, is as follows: DVKVTQSSRYLVKRTGEKVFLECVQDMDHENMFWYRQDPGLGLRLIYFSYDVKMKEKGDIPEGYSVSREKKERFSLILESASTNQTSMYLCASSFHQGTGELFFGEGSRLTVL.

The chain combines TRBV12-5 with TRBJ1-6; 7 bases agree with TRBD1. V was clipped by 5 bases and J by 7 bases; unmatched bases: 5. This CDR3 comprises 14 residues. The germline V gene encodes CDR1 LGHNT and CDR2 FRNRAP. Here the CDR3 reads CASGIGQANSPLHF. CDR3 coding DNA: TGTGCTAGTGGTATCGGACAGGCCAATTCACCCCTCCACTTT. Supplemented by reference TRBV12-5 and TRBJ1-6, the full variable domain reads DARVTQTPRHKVTEMGQEVTMRCQPILGHNTVFWYRQTMMQGLELLAYFRNRAPLDDSGMPKDRFSAEMPDATLATLKIQPSEPRDSAVYFCASGIGQANSPLHFGNGTRLTVT.

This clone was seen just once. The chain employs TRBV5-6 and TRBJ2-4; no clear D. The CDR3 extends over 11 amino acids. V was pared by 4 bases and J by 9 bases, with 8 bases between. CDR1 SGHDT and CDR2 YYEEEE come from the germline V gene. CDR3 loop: CASSLTGIQYF. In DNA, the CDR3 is TGTGCCAGCAGCCTGACGGGCATTCAGTACTTC.

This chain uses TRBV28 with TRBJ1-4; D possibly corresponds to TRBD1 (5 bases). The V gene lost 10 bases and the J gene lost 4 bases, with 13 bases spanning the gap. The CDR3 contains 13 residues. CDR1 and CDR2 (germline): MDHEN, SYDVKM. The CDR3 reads CATYRWNNEKLFF. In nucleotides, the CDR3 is TGTGCCACCTACAGGTGGAATAATGAAAAACTGTTTTTT.

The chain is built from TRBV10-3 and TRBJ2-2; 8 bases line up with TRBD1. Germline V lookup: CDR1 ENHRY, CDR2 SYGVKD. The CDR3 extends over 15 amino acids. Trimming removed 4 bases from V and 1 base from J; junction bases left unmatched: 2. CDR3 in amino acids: CAISVDRGNTGELFF. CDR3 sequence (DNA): TGTGCCATCAGTGTCGACAGGGGGAACACCGGGGAGCTGTTTTTT.

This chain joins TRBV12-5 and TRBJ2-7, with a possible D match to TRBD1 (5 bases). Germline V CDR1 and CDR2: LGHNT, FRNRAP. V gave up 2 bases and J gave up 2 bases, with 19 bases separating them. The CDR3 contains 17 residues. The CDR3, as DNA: TGTGCTAGTGGTTTGTCCCTCCAGACAGCTAAGCCCTACGAGCAGTACTTC. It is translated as CASGLSLQTAKPYEQYF. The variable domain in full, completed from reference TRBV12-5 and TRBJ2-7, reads DARVTQTPRHKVTEMGQEVTMRCQPILGHNTVFWYRQTMMQGLELLAYFRNRAPLDDSGMPKDRFSAEMPDATLATLKIQPSEPRDSAVYFCASGLSLQTAKPYEQYFGPGTRLTVT.

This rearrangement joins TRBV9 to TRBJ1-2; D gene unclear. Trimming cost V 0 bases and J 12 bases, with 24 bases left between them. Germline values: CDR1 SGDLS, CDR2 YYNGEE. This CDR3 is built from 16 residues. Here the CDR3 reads CASSVEGGALVGPHTF. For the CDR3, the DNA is TGTGCCAGCAGCGTAGAAGGCGGCGCGCTCGTCGGCCCGCACACCTTC. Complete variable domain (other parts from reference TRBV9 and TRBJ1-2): DSGVTQTPKHLITATGQRVTLRCSPRSGDLSVYWYQQSLDQGLQFLIQYYNGEERAKGNILERFSAQQFPDLHSELNLSSLELGDSALYFCASSVEGGALVGPHTFGSGTRLTVV.

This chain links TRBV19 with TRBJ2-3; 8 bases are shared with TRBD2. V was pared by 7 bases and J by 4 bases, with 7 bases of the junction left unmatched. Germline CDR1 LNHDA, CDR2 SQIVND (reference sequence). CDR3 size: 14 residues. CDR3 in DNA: TGTGCCAGTATGGTTCGGGGGGGCTCAGATACGCAGTATTTT. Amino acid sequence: CASMVRGGSDTQYF.

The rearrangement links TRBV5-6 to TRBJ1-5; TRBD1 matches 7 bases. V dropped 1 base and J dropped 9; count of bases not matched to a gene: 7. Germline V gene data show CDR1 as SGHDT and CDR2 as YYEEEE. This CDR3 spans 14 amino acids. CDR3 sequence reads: CASSLTGEFWPQHF. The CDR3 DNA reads TGTGCCAGCAGCTTGACAGGGGAGTTTTGGCCCCAGCATTTT.

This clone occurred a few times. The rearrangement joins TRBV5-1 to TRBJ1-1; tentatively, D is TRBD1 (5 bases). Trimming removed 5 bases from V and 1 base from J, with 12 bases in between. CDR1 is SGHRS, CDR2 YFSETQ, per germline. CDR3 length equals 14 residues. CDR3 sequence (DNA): TGCGCCAGCAGTCGGACACAAACGAACACTGAAGCTTTCTTT. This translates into CASSRTQTNTEAFF.

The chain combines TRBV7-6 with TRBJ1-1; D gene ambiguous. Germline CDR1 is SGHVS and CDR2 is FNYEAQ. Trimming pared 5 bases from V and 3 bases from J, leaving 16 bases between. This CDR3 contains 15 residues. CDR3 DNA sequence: TGTGCCAGCAGCCCACTATTTTCGGGGTACACTGAAGCTTTCTTT. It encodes CASSPLFSGYTEAFF.

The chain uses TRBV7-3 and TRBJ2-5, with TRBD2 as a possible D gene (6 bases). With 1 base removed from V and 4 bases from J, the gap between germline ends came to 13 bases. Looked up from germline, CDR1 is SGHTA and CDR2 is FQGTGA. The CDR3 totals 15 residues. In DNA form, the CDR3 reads TGTGCCAGCAGCTTAAACCCGGGAGTTGGAGAGACCCAGTACTTC. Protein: CASSLNPGVGETQYF.

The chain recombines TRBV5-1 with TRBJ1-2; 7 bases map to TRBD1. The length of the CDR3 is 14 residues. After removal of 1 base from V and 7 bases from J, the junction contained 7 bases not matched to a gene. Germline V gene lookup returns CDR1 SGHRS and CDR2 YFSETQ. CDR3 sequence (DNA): TGCGCCAGCAGCTTGATGGAGGGGGCGGGTGGCTACACCTTC. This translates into CASSLMEGAGGYTF.

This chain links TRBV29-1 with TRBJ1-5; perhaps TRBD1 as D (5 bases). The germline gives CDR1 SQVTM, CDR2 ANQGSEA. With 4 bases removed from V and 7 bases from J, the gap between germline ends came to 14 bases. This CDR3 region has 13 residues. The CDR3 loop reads CSVGQGERQPQHF. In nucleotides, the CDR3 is TGCAGCGTTGGTCAGGGTGAGAGGCAGCCCCAGCATTTT.

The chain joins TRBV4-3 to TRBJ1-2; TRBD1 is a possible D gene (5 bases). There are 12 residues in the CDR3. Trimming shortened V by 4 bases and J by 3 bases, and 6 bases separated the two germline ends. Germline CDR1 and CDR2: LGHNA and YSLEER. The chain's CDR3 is CASSRGDYGYTF. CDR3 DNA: TGCGCCAGCAGCCGGGGGGACTATGGCTACACCTTC.

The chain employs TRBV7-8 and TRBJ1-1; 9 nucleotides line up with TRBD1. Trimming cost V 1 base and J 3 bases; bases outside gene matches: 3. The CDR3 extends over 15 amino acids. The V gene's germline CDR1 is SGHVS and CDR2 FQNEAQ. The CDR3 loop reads CASSLDRGRDTEAFF. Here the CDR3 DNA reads TGTGCCAGCAGCTTAGACAGGGGGCGCGACACTGAAGCTTTCTTT.